This paragraph reports one T cell receptor (beta chain). Germline V gene sequence: CDR1 SGHVS, CDR2 FQNEAQ. The CDR3 sequence is 17 residues long. The trim removed 1 base at V and 4 bases at J, leaving 6 bases unmatched. The sample comes from a study of blood T cell repertoires in COVID-19. Study at large: Collection of acute and convalescent COVID-19 samples took place in the United States, Italy and Spain.

TCRdb keeps only in-frame clones here, not all; method: immunoSEQ multiplex PCR. The table includes a few hundred thousand clones, 75% to 90% detected once. The chain has TRBV7-8 and TRBJ2-3; 12 bases fit TRBD2. The TCR sequence derives from a woman in her forties or fifties who had recovered from COVID-19. Material: PBMCs or T cells enriched from blood (not recorded which). The CDR3 region is CASSLDRLAGVADTQYF. DNA for the CDR3: TGTGCCAGCAGCTTAGACCGACTAGCGGGAGTAGCAGATACGCAGTATTTT. Together with reference TRBV7-8 and TRBJ2-3, the CDR3 gives the full variable domain: GAGVSQSPRYKVAKRGQDVALRCDPISGHVSLFWYQQALGQGPEFLTYFQNEAQLDKSGLPSDRFFAERPEGSVSTLKIQRTQQEDSAVYLCASSLDRLAGVADTQYFGPGTRLTVL.